Here is one TCR beta chain with its context. In the authors' methods: By means of reference gene primer amplification, nucleated cell counts were estimated. The method was immunoSEQ multiplex PCR; TCRdb's version includes in-frame clones alone and lacks a portion of them. That table is the source of V, J and clone size, and D and trimming were worked out from the DNA. The sample contains fewer than 250,000 clones, more than 80% of which appear only once. Germline V gives CDR1 SGHRS, CDR2 YFSETQ. The CDR3 totals 16 residues. V lost 3 bases to trimming and J lost 0 bases, with 13 bases between them. This sample is drawn from a study of blood T cell repertoires in COVID-19. Study overall: Spain, Italy and the United States supplied samples that represented acute and convalescent COVID-19.

The chain employs TRBV5-1 and TRBJ2-1, with D unclear. The clonotype was recovered from a human donor in a cohort sampled during active COVID-19. The sample comprised peripheral blood. The CDR3 protein is CASSSYQRTSYNEQFF. CDR3 nucleotide sequence: TGCGCCAGCAGCTCCTACCAGCGTACCTCCTACAATGAGCAGTTCTTC. Complete variable domain (other parts from reference TRBV5-1 and TRBJ2-1): KAGVTQTPRYLIKTRGQQVTLSCSPISGHRSVSWYQQTPGQGLQFLFEYFSETQRNKGNFPGRFSGRQFSNSRSEMNVSTLELGDSALYLCASSSYQRTSYNEQFFGPGTRLTVL.